The T cell receptor (beta chain) under discussion was sequenced for a study of T cell responses to AZD1222 COVID-19 vaccine. Broader study findings: Donors in the cohort were predominantly white British and more often female, and clonal diversity was possibly underestimated. Two AZD1222 administrations were followed by greater Spike-specific TCR breadth and depth. Sampling that yielded the repertoires occurred only after the peak T cell response.

Sequencing used immunoSEQ multiplex PCR; TCRdb keeps in-frame clones, though not all of them. The sample lists around 100,000 clones, approximately 87% occurring once. As concerns this clone: No antigen is known for it.

Germline CDR1 reads MGHRA; CDR2 reads YSYEKL. The CDR3 contains 15 residues. Trimming removed 1 base from V and 4 bases from J; junction bases left unmatched: 3. Sequences were derived from peripheral blood, sampled on day 0 of AZD1222 vaccination. This clonotype was sampled from an adult in good health. V usage is TRBV4-1 and J usage is TRBJ1-2; 10 bases map to TRBD1. The CDR3, as DNA: TGCGCCAGCAGCCAAGGCCGGACAGGGGGCTATGGCTACACCTTC. As protein: CASSQGRTGGYGYTF.